Listed below are T cell receptor beta chains from one sample, sequenced in a study of blood T cell repertoires in COVID-19. The method was immunoSEQ multiplex PCR; TCRdb's version includes in-frame clones alone and lacks a portion of them. Found here are under 100,000 clones, more than 70% of them singletons; the top ten hold 15% to 20%. The material sequenced was peripheral blood. The origin of the receptors is a human donor in a cohort sampled during active COVID-19. Both conserved end residues are part of each CDR3. Fields, in order: clone size, V gene, J gene, D gene, CDR3 protein, CDR3 DNA. A D gene is named only where the DNA matches it firmly. The size of a clone is reported for some rows only, either as once, few or many, or as a class for expanded clones.

>.|TRBV7-2|TRBJ1-1|.
CASSPRSNRVNTEAFF
TGTGCCAGCAGCCCTAGAAGCAACAGGGTGAACACTGAAGCTTTCTTT
>.|TRBV5-1|TRBJ1-2|.
CASSSTGLRGYTF
TGCGCCAGCAGCTCCACAGGGTTGCGGGGCTACACCTTC
>.|TRBV7-7|TRBJ2-1|TRBD1
CASSLGQVSYNEQFF
TGTGCCAGCAGCCTAGGACAGGTCTCCTACAATGAGCAGTTCTTC
>.|TRBV7-3|TRBJ2-3|TRBD1
CASSSQGSDTQYF
TGTGCCAGCAGCTCACAGGGGTCAGATACGCAGTATTTT
>.|TRBV5-1|TRBJ2-2|TRBD2
CASSSLAANTGELFF
TGCGCCAGCAGCTCACTAGCGGCGAACACCGGGGAGCTGTTTTTT
>.|TRBV6-5|TRBJ1-1|TRBD1
CASTEQGVNTEAFF
TGTGCCAGCACCGAACAGGGGGTGAACACTGAAGCTTTCTTT
>.|TRBV7-9|TRBJ1-2|.
CASSLDYLGYTF
TGTGCCAGCAGCTTAGACTATCTGGGCTACACCTTC
>.|TRBV19|TRBJ2-3|TRBD2
CASSIPGGSTDTQYF
TGTGCCAGTAGTATCCCGGGGGGGTCCACAGATACGCAGTATTTT
>.|TRBV2|TRBJ2-5|.
CASSRALAETQYF
TGTGCCAGCAGTAGGGCACTAGCAGAGACCCAGTACTTC
>few|TRBV11-1|TRBJ2-2|TRBD2
CASRPTRGANTGELFF
TGTGCCAGCAGACCAACTCGGGGGGCGAACACCGGGGAGCTGTTTTTT
>.|TRBV5-4|TRBJ2-7|.
CASSPQKQGSYEQYF
TGTGCCAGCAGCCCTCAGAAGCAGGGCTCCTACGAGCAGTACTTC
>once|TRBV30|TRBJ2-3|TRBD1
CAYSLTGGTDTQYF
TGTGCCTACTCTTTGACAGGGGGCACAGATACGCAGTATTTT
>once|TRBV2|TRBJ1-2|.
CASKQGSGYGYTF
TGTGCCAGCAAGCAGGGAAGTGGGTATGGCTACACCTTC
>few|TRBV6-5|TRBJ2-1|TRBD1
CASSSLAGGAYNEQFF
TGTGCCAGCAGTTCCCTCGCAGGGGGAGCCTACAATGAGCAGTTCTTC
>.|TRBV27|TRBJ2-3|.
CASSLNPGKVTDTQYF
TGTGCCAGCAGCCTAAACCCGGGTAAGGTGACAGATACGCAGTATTTT
>.|TRBV7-8|TRBJ1-1|.
CASSSDRREGEAFF
TGTGCCAGCAGTTCGGATCGCAGGGAGGGTGAAGCTTTCTTT
>.|TRBV2|TRBJ2-1|TRBD2
CASRVKSGITYNEQFF
TGTGCCAGCAGGGTTAAAAGCGGGATTACCTACAATGAGCAGTTCTTC
>once|TRBV15|TRBJ2-1|.
CATSRDLGVYNEQFF
TGTGCCACCAGCAGAGATTTAGGAGTGTACAATGAGCAGTTCTTC
>.|TRBV19|TRBJ2-5|.
CASSIELGTLGETQYF
TGTGCCAGTAGTATAGAGTTGGGGACTCTGGGAGAGACCCAGTACTTC
>.|TRBV5-6|TRBJ1-2|TRBD1
CASRPGTGYHCF
TGTGCCAGCAGGCCCGGGACAGGGTACCACTGCTTC
>once|TRBV27|TRBJ2-7|TRBD1
CASSSPGQGAYEQYF
TGTGCCAGCAGCTCCCCGGGACAGGGGGCCTACGAGCAGTACTTC
>.|TRBV12-5|TRBJ2-5|.
CASGGSGGAAETQYF
TGTGCTAGTGGCGGCTCGGGGGGCGCGGCAGAGACCCAGTACTTC
>.|TRBV5-1|TRBJ1-5|.
CASSPGQGGNQPQHF
TGCGCCAGCAGTCCGGGGCAGGGAGGAAATCAGCCCCAGCATTTT
>.|TRBV30|TRBJ1-1|TRBD1
CAWDRGLFEAFF
TGTGCCTGGGACAGGGGGTTATTTGAAGCTTTCTTT
>.|TRBV27|TRBJ2-7|.
CASRLGLDSYEQYF
TGTGCCAGCAGGCTGGGGCTCGACAGTTACGAGCAGTACTTC
>few|TRBV7-9|TRBJ2-3|.
CASSSGRQGLADTQYF
TGTGCCAGCAGCTCCGGGCGGCAGGGGCTTGCAGATACGCAGTATTTT
>once|TRBV5-5|TRBJ1-1|TRBD1
CASSWTGGIATEAFF
TGTGCCAGCAGCTGGACAGGGGGAATTGCCACTGAAGCTTTCTTT
>.|TRBV11-1|TRBJ2-7|.
CASSLGGKQGMVSF
TGTGCCAGCAGCCTCGGAGGCAAACAGGGAATGGTTTCCTTC
>.|TRBV5-1|TRBJ2-3|TRBD1
CASSLTGAPDTQYF
TGCGCCAGCAGCTTGACAGGGGCCCCAGATACGCAGTATTTT
>.|TRBV9|TRBJ1-4|TRBD1
CASSERDRPNEKLFF
TGTGCCAGCAGCGAGCGGGACAGGCCGAATGAAAAACTGTTTTTT
>.|TRBV3-1/TRBV3-2|TRBJ2-2|.
CASSTIGGKTGELFF
TGTGCCAGCAGCACCATTGGGGGGAAGACCGGGGAGCTGTTTTTT
>.|TRBV4-2|TRBJ1-1|.
CASSQEDGMNTEAFF
TGTGCCAGCAGCCAAGAGGACGGGATGAACACTGAAGCTTTCTTT
>.|TRBV6-2/TRBV6-3|TRBJ2-5|TRBD2
CASSYFLAGPYQETQYF
TGTGCCAGCAGTTACTTCCTAGCGGGGCCGTACCAAGAGACCCAGTACTTC
>.|TRBV7-2|TRBJ2-3|TRBD2
CASSLNMGLAGAQYTQYF
TGTGCCAGCAGCTTAAACATGGGACTAGCGGGGGCTCAGTATACGCAGTATTTT
>.|TRBV5-4|TRBJ1-1|.
CASSLGGAVPFF
TGTGCCAGCAGCTTGGGGGGCGCGGTTCCTTTCTTT
>.|TRBV2|TRBJ2-2|.
CASRSMGELFF
TGTGCCAGCAGGTCCATGGGGGAGCTGTTTTTT
>.|TRBV11-2|TRBJ2-5|.
CASSGGLIGGETQYF
TGTGCCAGCAGCGGGGGGTTGATAGGGGGCGAGACCCAGTACTTC
>.|TRBV3-1/TRBV3-2|TRBJ2-2|.
CASSQDRGLPNTGELFF
TGTGCCAGCAGCCAAGATCGGGGTCTACCGAACACCGGGGAGCTGTTTTTT